This TCR beta chain was obtained from a study of T cell repertoires in cytomegalovirus infection. Study results and caveats: HLA-C-restricted TCR beta clonotypes specific for CMV led the ex vivo response.

The CDR3 length is 13 residues. Germline CDR1 MDHEN, CDR2 SYDVKM. V lost 4 bases to trimming and J lost 4 bases, with 10 bases between them. This clonotype was recorded at least ten times. Its target is not known. Using its own MiXCR run on the reads, TCRdb lists one record per CDR3 protein. The sample records roughly 110,000 distinct CDR3 sequences, over 30% being singletons. The chain joins TRBV28 to TRBJ1-2; the D gene is possibly TRBD1 (6 bases). The receptor was derived from a human donor in good health (CMV status not recorded). Some clones in this sample may be carry-over from other donors' samples. The sample here was CD8+ T cells from cultured PBMCs, taken from culture after CMV antigen stimulation. The CDR3: CASSSRDIYGYTF. In DNA form, the CDR3 reads TGTGCCAGCAGTTCCCGGGACATCTATGGCTACACCTTC.